This passage covers 2 T cell receptor beta chains from one sample sequenced in a study of blood T cells in healthy people across ages. Together with a sample-barcoded 5' primer, a J-beta primer mix was included in a second PCR lasting about 6 to 11 cycles. TCRdb re-derived calls from the 5' RACE reads in MiXCR, one entry per CDR3 protein. The sample carries about 1.4 million distinct CDR3 sequences, around 59% recorded once. The sequenced material came from blood. The receptors originated from a man aged 18-30 years in good health.

The rearrangement uses TRBV24-1 and TRBJ2-5; 12 bases are shared with TRBD2. The ends lost 0 bases at V and 11 bases at J; junction bases unmatched: 15. The germline V gene has CDR1 KGHDR and CDR2 SFDVKD. The CDR3 loop spans 18 amino acids. CDR3 sequence: CATSDLPTSGGITTEQYF. The CDR3 nucleotides read TGTGCCACCAGTGATTTGCCTACTAGCGGGGGGATCACGACTGAGCAGTACTTC.

The chain carries TRBV4-3 and TRBJ2-7; no clear D gene. In germline, CDR1 is LGHNA, CDR2 YSLEER. The CDR3 spans 15 residues. The V and J ends lost 3 bases and 3 bases respectively, with 15 bases between them. The CDR3 here is CASSHDWRTNYEQYF. The CDR3 DNA follows: TGCGCCAGCAGCCATGATTGGCGTACGAACTACGAGCAGTACTTC.